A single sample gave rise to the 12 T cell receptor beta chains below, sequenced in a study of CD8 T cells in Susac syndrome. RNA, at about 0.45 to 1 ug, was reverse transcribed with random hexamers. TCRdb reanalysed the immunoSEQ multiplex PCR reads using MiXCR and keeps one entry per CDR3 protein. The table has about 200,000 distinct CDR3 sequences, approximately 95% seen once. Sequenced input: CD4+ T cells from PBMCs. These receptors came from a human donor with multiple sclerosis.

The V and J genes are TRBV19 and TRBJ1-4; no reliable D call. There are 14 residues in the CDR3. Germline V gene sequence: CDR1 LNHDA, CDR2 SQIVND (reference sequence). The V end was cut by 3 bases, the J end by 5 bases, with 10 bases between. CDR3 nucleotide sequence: TGTGCCAGTAGTATGCGGCAGAAAAATGAAAAACTGTTTTTT. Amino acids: CASSMRQKNEKLFF.

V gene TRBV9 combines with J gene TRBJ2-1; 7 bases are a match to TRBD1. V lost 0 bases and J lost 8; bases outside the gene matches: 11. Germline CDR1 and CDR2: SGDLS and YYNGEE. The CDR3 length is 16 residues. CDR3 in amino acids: CASSVAKTGVDDEQFF. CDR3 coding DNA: TGTGCCAGCAGCGTAGCTAAAACAGGGGTCGACGATGAGCAGTTCTTC.

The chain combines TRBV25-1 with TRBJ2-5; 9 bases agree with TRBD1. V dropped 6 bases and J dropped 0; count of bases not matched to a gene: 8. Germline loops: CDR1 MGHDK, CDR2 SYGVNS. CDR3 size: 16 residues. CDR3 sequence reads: CASSQADRGHQETQYF. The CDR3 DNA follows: TGTGCCAGCAGCCAAGCGGACAGGGGCCACCAAGAGACCCAGTACTTC.

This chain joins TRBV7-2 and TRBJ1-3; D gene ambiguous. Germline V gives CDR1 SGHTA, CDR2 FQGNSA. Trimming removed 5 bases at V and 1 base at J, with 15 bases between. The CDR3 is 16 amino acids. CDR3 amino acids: CASSLLLHHSGNTIYF. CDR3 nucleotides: TGTGCCAGCAGCCTACTCTTACACCATTCTGGAAACACCATATATTTT. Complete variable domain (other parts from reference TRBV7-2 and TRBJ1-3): GAGVSQSPSNKVTEKGKDVELRCDPISGHTALYWYRQSLGQGLEFLIYFQGNSAPDKSGLPSDRFSAERTGGSVSTLTIQRTQQEDSAVYLCASSLLLHHSGNTIYFGEGSWLTVV.

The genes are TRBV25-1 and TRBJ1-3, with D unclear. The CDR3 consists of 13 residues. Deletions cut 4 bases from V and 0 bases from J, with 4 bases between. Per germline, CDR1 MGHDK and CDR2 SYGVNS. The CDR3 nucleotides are TGTGCCAGCAGTGGGAACTCTGGAAACACCATATATTTT. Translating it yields CASSGNSGNTIYF. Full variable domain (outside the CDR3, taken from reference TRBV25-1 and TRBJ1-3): EADIYQTPRYLVIGTGKKITLECSQTMGHDKMYWYQQDPGMELHLIHYSYGVNSTEKGDLSSESTVSRIRTEHFPLTLESARPSHTSQYLCASSGNSGNTIYFGEGSWLTVV.

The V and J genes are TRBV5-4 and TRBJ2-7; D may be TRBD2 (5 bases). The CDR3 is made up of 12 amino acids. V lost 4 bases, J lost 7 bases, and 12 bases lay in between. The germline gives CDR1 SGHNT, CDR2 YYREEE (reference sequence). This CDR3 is CASSVTPGEQYF. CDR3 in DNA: TGTGCCAGCAGCGTAACACCGGGGGAGCAGTACTTC.

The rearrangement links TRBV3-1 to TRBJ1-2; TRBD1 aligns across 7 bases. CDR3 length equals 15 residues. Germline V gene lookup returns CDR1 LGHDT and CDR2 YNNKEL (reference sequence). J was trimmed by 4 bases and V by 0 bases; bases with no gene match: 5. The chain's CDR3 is CASSQEGGWSYGYTF. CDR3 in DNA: TGTGCCAGCAGCCAAGAAGGGGGCTGGAGCTATGGCTACACCTTC.

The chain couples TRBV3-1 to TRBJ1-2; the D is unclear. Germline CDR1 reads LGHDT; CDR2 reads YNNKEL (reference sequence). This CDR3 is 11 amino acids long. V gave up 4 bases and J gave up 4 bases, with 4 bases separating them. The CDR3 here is CASSRGYGYTF. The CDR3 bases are TGTGCCAGCAGCCGTGGCTATGGCTACACCTTC.

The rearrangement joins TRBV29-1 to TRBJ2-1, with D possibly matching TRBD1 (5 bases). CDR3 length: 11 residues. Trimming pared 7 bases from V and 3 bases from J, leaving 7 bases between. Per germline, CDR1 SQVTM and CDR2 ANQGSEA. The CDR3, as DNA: TGCAGCGGGGGCCGCTACAATGAGCAGTTCTTC. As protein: CSGGRYNEQFF.

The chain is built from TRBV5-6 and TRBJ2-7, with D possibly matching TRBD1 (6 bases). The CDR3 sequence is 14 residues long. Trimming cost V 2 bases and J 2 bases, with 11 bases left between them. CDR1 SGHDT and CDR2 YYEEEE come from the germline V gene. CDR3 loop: CASSFERGTYEQYV. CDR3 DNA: TGTGCCAGCAGCTTTGAGAGGGGGACCTACGAGCAGTACGTC.

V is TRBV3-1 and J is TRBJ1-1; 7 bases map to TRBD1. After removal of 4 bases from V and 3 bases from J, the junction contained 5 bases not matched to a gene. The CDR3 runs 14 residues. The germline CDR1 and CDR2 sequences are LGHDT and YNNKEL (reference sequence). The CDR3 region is CASSPYTGDTEAFF. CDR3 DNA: TGTGCCAGCAGCCCTTACACAGGGGACACTGAAGCTTTCTTT.

CDR3 nucleotide sequence: TGTGCCAGCAGCTTCGCCGACGGAACCTACGAGCAGTACTTC. Translating it yields CASSFADGTYEQYF. The chain recombines TRBV7-2 with TRBJ2-7, with unresolved D. V shed 3 bases and J shed 2 bases, with 11 bases lying between them. Germline V CDR1 and CDR2: SGHTA, FQGNSA. This CDR3 has 14 residues. The variable domain in full, completed from reference TRBV7-2 and TRBJ2-7, reads GAGVSQSPSNKVTEKGKDVELRCDPISGHTALYWYRQSLGQGLEFLIYFQGNSAPDKSGLPSDRFSAERTGGSVSTLTIQRTQQEDSAVYLCASSFADGTYEQYFGPGTRLTVT.